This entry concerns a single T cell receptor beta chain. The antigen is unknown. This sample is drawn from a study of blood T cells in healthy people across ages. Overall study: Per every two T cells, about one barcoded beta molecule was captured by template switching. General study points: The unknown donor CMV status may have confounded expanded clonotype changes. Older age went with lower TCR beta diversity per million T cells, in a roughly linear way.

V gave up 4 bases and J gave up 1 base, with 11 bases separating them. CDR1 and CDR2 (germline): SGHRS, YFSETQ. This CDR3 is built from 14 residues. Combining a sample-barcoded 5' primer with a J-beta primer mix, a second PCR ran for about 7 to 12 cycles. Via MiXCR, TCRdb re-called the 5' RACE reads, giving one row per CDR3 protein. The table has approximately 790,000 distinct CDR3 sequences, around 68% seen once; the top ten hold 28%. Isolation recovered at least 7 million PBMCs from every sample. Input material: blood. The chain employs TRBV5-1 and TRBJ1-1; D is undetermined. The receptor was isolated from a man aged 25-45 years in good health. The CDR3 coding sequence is TGCGCCAGCAGCATGTCCGGGCAGAACACTGAAGCTTTCTTT. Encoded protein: CASSMSGQNTEAFF.